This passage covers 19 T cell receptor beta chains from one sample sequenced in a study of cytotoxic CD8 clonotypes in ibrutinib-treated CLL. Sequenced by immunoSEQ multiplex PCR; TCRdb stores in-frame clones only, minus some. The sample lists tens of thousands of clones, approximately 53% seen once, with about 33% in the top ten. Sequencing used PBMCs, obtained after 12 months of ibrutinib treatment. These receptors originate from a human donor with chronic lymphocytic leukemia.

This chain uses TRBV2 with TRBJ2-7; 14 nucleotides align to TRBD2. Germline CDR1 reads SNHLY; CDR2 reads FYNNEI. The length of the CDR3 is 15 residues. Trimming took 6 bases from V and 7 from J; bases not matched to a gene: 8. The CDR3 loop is CASRNTGLAGVEQYF. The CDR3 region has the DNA TGTGCCAGCAGAAATACGGGACTAGCGGGAGTTGAGCAGTACTTC.

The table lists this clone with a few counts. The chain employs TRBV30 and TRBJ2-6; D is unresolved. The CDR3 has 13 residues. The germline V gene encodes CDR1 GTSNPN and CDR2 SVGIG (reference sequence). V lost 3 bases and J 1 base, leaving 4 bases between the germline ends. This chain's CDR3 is CAWRVSGANVLTF. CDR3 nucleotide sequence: TGTGCCTGGAGAGTATCTGGGGCCAACGTCCTGACTTTC.

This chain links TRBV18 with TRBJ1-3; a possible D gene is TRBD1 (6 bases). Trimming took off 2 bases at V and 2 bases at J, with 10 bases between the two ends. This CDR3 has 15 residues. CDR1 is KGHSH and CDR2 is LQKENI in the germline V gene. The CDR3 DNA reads TGTGCCAGCTCACCAGCGACAGGTACTGGAAACACCATATATTTT. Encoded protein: CASSPATGTGNTIYF.

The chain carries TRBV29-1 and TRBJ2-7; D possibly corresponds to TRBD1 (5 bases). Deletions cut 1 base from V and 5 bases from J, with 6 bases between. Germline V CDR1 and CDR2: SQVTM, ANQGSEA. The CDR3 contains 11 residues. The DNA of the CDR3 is TGCAGCGTTGAAGGACAGCACGAGCAGTACTTC. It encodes CSVEGQHEQYF.

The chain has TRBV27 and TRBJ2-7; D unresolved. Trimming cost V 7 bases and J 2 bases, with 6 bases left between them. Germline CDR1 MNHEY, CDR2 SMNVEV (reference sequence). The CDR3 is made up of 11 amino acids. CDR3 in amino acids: CASTYAYEQYF. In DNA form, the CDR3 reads TGTGCCAGCACCTATGCCTACGAGCAGTACTTC.

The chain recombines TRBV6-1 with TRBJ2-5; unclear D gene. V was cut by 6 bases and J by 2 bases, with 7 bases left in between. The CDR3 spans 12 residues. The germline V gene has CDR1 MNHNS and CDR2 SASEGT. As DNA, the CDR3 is TGTGCCAGCAGGCGGAGTCAAGAGACCCAGTACTTC. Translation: CASRRSQETQYF.

The CDR3 spells CASSEIRTGGGEAFF. The CDR3 region has the DNA TGTGCCAGCAGTGAAATAAGGACAGGGGGTGGTGAAGCTTTCTTT. The rearrangement joins TRBV6-1 to TRBJ1-1; TRBD1 agrees at 10 bases. The V gene end was trimmed by 2 bases and the J gene end by 7 bases; junction bases not matched to a gene: 7. This CDR3 contains 15 residues. Germline assignment: CDR1 MNHNS and CDR2 SASEGT.

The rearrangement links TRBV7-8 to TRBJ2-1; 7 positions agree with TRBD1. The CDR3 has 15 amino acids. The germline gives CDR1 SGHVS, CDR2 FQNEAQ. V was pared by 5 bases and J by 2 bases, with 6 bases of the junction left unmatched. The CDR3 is CASSRRGPAYNEQFF. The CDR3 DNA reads TGTGCCAGCAGCCGAAGGGGGCCCGCCTACAATGAGCAGTTCTTC.

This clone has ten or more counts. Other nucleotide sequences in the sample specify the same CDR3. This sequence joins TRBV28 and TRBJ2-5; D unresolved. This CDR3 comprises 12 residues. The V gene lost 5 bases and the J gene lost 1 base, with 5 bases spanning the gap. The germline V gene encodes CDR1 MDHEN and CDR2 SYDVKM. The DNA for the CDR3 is TGTGCCAGCAGTAGGTCCCAAGAGACCCAGTACTTC. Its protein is CASSRSQETQYF.

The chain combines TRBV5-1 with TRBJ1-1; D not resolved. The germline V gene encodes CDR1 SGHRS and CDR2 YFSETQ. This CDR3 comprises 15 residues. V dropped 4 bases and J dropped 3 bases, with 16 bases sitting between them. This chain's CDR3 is CASSPQKMGHTEAFF. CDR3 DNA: TGCGCCAGCAGCCCTCAAAAAATGGGCCACACTGAAGCTTTCTTT. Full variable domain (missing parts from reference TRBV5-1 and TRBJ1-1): KAGVTQTPRYLIKTRGQQVTLSCSPISGHRSVSWYQQTPGQGLQFLFEYFSETQRNKGNFPGRFSGRQFSNSRSEMNVSTLELGDSALYLCASSPQKMGHTEAFFGQGTRLTVV.

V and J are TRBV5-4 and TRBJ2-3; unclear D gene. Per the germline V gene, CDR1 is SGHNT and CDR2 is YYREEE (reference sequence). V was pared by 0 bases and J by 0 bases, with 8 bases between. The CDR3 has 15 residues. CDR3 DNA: TGTGCCAGCAGCTTGGCCCGGAGTAGCACAGATACGCAGTATTTT. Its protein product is CASSLARSSTDTQYF.

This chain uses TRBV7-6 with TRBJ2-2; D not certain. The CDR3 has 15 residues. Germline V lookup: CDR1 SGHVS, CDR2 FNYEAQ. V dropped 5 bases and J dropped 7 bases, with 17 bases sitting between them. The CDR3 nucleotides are TGTGCCAGCAGCGAGCTGACAAGGCCTGGCGGGGAGCTGTTTTTT. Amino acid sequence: CASSELTRPGGELFF.

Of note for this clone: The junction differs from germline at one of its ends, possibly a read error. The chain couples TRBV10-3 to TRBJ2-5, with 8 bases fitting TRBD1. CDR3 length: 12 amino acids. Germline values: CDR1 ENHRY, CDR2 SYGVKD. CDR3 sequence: CAISERGQALDF. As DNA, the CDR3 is TGTGCCATCAGTGAGAGGGGACAGGCCCTTGACTTC.

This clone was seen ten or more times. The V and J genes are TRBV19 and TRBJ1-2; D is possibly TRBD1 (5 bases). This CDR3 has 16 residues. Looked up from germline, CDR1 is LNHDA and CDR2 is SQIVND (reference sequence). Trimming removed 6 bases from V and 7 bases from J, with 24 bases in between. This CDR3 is CASSPDRISLYFGYTF. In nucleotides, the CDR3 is TGTGCCAGTAGCCCAGACAGAATATCCCTCTATTTTGGCTACACCTTC.

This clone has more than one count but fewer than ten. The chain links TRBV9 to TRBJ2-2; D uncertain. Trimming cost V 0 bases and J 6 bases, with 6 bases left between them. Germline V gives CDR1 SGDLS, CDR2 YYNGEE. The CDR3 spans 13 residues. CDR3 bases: TGTGCCAGCAGCGTAGGGGTTGCCGGGGAGCTGTTTTTT. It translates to CASSVGVAGELFF.

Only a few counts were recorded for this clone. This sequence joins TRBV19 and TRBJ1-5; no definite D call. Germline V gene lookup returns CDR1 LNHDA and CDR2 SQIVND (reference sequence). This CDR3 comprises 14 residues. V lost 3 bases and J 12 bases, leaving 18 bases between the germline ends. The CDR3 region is CASSIPTFSVLQHF. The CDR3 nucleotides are TGTGCCAGTAGTATTCCTACTTTTTCAGTACTCCAGCATTTT.

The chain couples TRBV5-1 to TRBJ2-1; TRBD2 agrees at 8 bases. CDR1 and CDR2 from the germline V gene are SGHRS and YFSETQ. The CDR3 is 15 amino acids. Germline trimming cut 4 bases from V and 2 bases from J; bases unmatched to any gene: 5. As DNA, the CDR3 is TGCGCCAGCAGCGGCGGACTAGCAGCCTACAATGAGCAGTTCTTC. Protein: CASSGGLAAYNEQFF.

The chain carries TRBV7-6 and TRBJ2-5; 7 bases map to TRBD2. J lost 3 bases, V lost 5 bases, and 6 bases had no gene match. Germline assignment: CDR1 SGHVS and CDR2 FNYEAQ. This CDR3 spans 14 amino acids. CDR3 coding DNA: TGTGCCAGCAGCCAATGGACTAGAAAAGAGACCCAGTACTTC. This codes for CASSQWTRKETQYF.

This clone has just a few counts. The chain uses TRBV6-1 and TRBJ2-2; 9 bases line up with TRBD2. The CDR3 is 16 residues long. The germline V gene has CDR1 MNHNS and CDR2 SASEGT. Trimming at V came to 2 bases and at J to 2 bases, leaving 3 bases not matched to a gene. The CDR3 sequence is CASSELLAGNTGELFF. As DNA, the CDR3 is TGTGCCAGCAGTGAACTTCTAGCGGGAAACACCGGGGAGCTGTTTTTT.